This record looks at one T cell receptor (beta chain) sequence and its context. What it binds is unknown. Genomic DNA of each subset was evenly split across several immunoSEQ plates. TCRdb's copy holds only in-frame clones and misses some; the assay was immunoSEQ multiplex PCR. The sample includes roughly 2.2 million clones, over 90% seen only once; the top ten take 0.39%. The donors were adults (healthy and HIV-negative) with no recent acute infections or vaccinations. The source of the sample is a study of shared clonotypes between healthy human individuals. The study, taken as a whole, reports: Among the subsets, naive ones generally showed larger estimated richness than memory ones.

Germline assignment: CDR1 SGHTA and CDR2 FQGTGA. Trimming pared 1 base from V and 3 bases from J, leaving 9 bases between. This CDR3 has 14 residues. The V gene is TRBV7-3, the J gene TRBJ1-1, with no clear D. This TCR derives from a man between 18 and 35 years old in good health. Some clones in this sample may be carry-over from other donors' samples. Sequenced input: naive CD4+ T cells from PBMCs. The subset is: CD45RA+ positively selected. CDR3 bases: TGTGCCAGCAGCTTAAATCCCTGGGACACTGAAGCTTTCTTT. Translated: CASSLNPWDTEAFF. Together with reference TRBV7-3 and TRBJ1-1, the CDR3 gives the full variable domain: GAGVSQTPSNKVTEKGKYVELRCDPISGHTALYWYRQSLGQGPEFLIYFQGTGAADDSGLPNDRFFAVRPEGSVSTLKIQRTERGDSAVYLCASSLNPWDTEAFFGQGTRLTVV.